This T cell receptor beta chain emerged from a study of blood T cell repertoires in COVID-19. Study overall: Sites in the United States, Italy and Spain provided acute and convalescent COVID-19 samples.

In the original workflow: Estimated nucleated cell counts came from reference gene primer amplification. Some clones are missing from TCRdb's copy, which holds only in-frame ones; the method was immunoSEQ multiplex PCR. Clone size and the V and J calls come from that table; the DNA yielded D and trimming. The sample has about 100,000 clones, roughly four fifths seen once. CDR1 and CDR2 (germline): KGHSH, LQKENI. V gave up 3 bases and J gave up 8 bases; unmatched junction bases: 7. The CDR3 length is 14 residues. The receptor comes from a woman of 80 years or more with active or convalescent COVID-19. The sequencing input was peripheral blood. The rearrangement joins TRBV18 to TRBJ1-1; 9 bases align to TRBD1. CDR3: CASSPGQGGREAFF. The DNA for the CDR3 is TGTGCCAGCTCACCGGGACAGGGCGGTAGGGAAGCTTTCTTT.